This T cell receptor (beta chain) was recorded in a study of blood T cells in healthy people across ages. Primers used in a second PCR of about 6 to 11 cycles were a sample-barcoded 5' primer and a J-beta primer mix. Via MiXCR, TCRdb re-called the 5' RACE reads, giving one row per CDR3 protein. The sample includes 1,500,000 or so distinct CDR3 sequences, roughly 64% of them seen just once. The CDR3 extends over 14 amino acids. CDR1 and CDR2 from the germline V gene are MGHRA and YSYEKL. The TCR sequence derives from a man younger than 35 in good health. Sequenced input: blood. The chain combines TRBV4-1 with TRBJ2-5; D tentatively fits TRBD1 or TRBD2 (7 bases each). The end of the DNA is better explained by TRBJ2-4, so the J call may be wrong. CDR3: CASSQAGGENIQYF. In DNA form, the CDR3 reads TGCGCCAGCAGCCAAGCAGGGGGGGAAAACATTCAGTACTTC.